Each of the 26 T cell receptor beta chains below was sequenced from the same sample in a study of OX40 agonist ivuxolimab in advanced cancers. Profiling relied on immunoSEQ multiplex PCR, and the TCRdb table lists in-frame clones only, not all of them. The sample gives tens of thousands of clones, about 83% of which show up once; approximately 10% is in the top ten. The specimen was CD4+ or CD8+ T cells sorted from blood, collected in a trial of the OX40 agonist ivuxolimab. The receptors stem from an adult with an advanced solid tumor such as melanoma, head and neck, liver or kidney cancer.

The rearrangement links TRBV12-5 to TRBJ1-1; 7 bases fit TRBD1. This CDR3 spans 14 amino acids. Unmatched junction bases numbered 6, after V lost 4 bases and J lost 4 bases. CDR1 and CDR2 from the germline V gene are LGHNT and FRNRAP. CDR3 nucleotide sequence: TGTGCTAGTGGTTCGGACAGGCTGAGCACTGAAGCTTTCTTT. Encoded protein: CASGSDRLSTEAFF.

V is TRBV6-1 and J is TRBJ1-5; D remains unclear. V was clipped by 7 bases and J by 1 base, with 14 bases between them. Germline V gene data show CDR1 as MNHNS and CDR2 as SASEGT. The CDR3 totals 15 residues. Here the CDR3 DNA reads TGTGCCAGCACCGAGTGGAAAGCGAGCAATCAGCCCCAGCATTTT. Protein sequence: CASTEWKASNQPQHF.

This clone has only one observation. The V and J genes are TRBV27 and TRBJ2-3; TRBD1 aligns across 9 bases. V lost 6 bases to trimming and J lost 3 bases; unmatched junction nucleotides: 4. This CDR3 contains 14 residues. In germline, CDR1 is MNHEY, CDR2 SMNVEV (reference sequence). CDR3 in amino acids: CASSLDRGTDTQYF. CDR3 DNA sequence: TGTGCCAGCAGCCTGGACAGGGGAACAGATACGCAGTATTTT.

Many counts were recorded for this clone. The chain carries TRBV12-5 and TRBJ2-7; no clear D. The CDR3 spans 12 residues. Per the germline V gene, CDR1 is LGHNT and CDR2 is FRNRAP. Trimming shortened V by 4 bases and J by 2 bases, and 6 bases separated the two germline ends. The CDR3 DNA follows: TGTGCTAGTGGTTCCCACACCTACGAGCAGTACTTC. Translating it yields CASGSHTYEQYF.

This chain uses TRBV5-1 with TRBJ2-7; D assignment may be TRBD1 or TRBD2 (5 bases each). CDR3 length: 15 residues. The germline CDR1 and CDR2 sequences are SGHRS and YFSETQ. V was shortened by 4 bases and J by 6 bases, with 20 bases between the two germline ends. The chain's CDR3 is CASSALGPPGSEQYF. In nucleotides, the CDR3 is TGCGCCAGCAGCGCCCTGGGACCGCCAGGGTCCGAGCAGTACTTC.

The chain carries TRBV6-5 and TRBJ1-2; D ambiguous. CDR3 length: 8 residues. Germline V CDR1 and CDR2: MNHEY, SVGAGI. V was trimmed by 6 bases and J by 10 bases, leaving 3 bases between them. For the CDR3, the DNA is TGTGCCAGCAGGTCCTACACCTTC. Protein: CASRSYTF.

In this sample, this clone turned up a few times. The CDR3 coding sequence is TGCGCCAGCAGCCAATGGACAGGGCCCCACGAGCAGTACTTC. Translating gives CASSQWTGPHEQYF. The chain carries TRBV4-3 and TRBJ2-7, with TRBD1 identical over 8 bases. V was clipped by 2 bases and J by 5 bases; unmatched bases: 5. This CDR3 is 14 amino acids long. Per the germline V gene, CDR1 is LGHNA and CDR2 is YSLEER.

The chain has TRBV9 and TRBJ2-1, with 12 positions matching TRBD2. With 4 bases clipped from V and 3 bases from J, the junction kept 2 bases outside the gene matches. The CDR3 length is 15 residues. Per germline, CDR1 SGDLS and CDR2 YYNGEE. As DNA, the CDR3 is TGTGCCAGCAGCAGACTAGCGGGGGACTACAATGAGCAGTTCTTC. Residues: CASSRLAGDYNEQFF.

Concerning this clone itself: The germline gene is not matched at one end of the junction; a read error may be the cause. The genes are TRBV7-9 and TRBJ2-4; D remains ambiguous. CDR3 length: 16 amino acids. The V gene's germline CDR1 is SEHNR and CDR2 FQNEAQ (reference sequence). CDR3 nucleotides: TGTGCCAGCAGGTTAGGCAGCGATCTAGCCAAAAACATTCAGTACTTC. This sequence encodes CASRLGSDLAKNIQYF.

The rearrangement joins TRBV7-3 to TRBJ2-2; D is ambiguous. The CDR3 is made up of 15 amino acids. In germline, CDR1 is SGHTA, CDR2 FQGTGA. Trimming took 2 bases from V and 0 from J, leaving 7 bases between them. CDR3 protein: CASSLVLANTGELFF. As DNA, the CDR3 is TGTGCCAGCAGCTTAGTTCTAGCGAACACCGGGGAGCTGTTTTTT.

The rearrangement uses TRBV4-2 and TRBJ1-2; 8 bases map to TRBD1. This CDR3 is built from 16 residues. Per the germline V gene, CDR1 is LGHNA and CDR2 is YNFKEQ. The junction had 10 bases not matched to a gene; V was cut back by 5 bases and J by 2 bases. CDR3: CASSSDPGGRNYGYTF. DNA for the CDR3: TGTGCCAGCAGCTCAGATCCAGGGGGCAGGAACTATGGCTACACCTTC.

This chain uses TRBV19 with TRBJ2-3, with a weak D call TRBD2 (6 bases). V lost 11 bases, J lost 5 bases, and 14 bases lay in between. In germline, CDR1 is LNHDA, CDR2 SQIVND (reference sequence). This CDR3 has 12 amino acids. CDR3 DNA: TGTGCCGTGAGGGAGGCCGGAGATACGCAGTATTTT. Its translation: CAVREAGDTQYF.

The rearrangement uses TRBV19 and TRBJ2-7; D may be TRBD2 (6 bases). V lost 5 bases to trimming and J lost 0 bases, with 11 bases between them. This CDR3 comprises 14 residues. Germline V gene data show CDR1 as LNHDA and CDR2 as SQIVND (reference sequence). The CDR3 loop reads CASSFGGASYEQYF. Written as DNA, the CDR3 is TGTGCCAGTAGTTTCGGCGGGGCCTCCTACGAGCAGTACTTC.

The genes are TRBV29-1 and TRBJ1-2; maybe TRBD1 (6 bases). V gave up 7 bases and J gave up 4 bases, with 16 bases separating them. CDR1 SQVTM and CDR2 ANQGSEA come from the germline V gene. CDR3 size: 13 residues. CDR3 DNA sequence: TGCAGCGCATACGGACAGAGCTTCTATGGCTACACCTTC. It encodes CSAYGQSFYGYTF.

This chain connects TRBV14 to TRBJ2-7; 8 bases map to TRBD1. V trimming: 4 bases; J trimming: 5 bases; junction bases outside the gene matches: 4. This CDR3 is built from 13 residues. Germline V gene data show CDR1 as SGHDN and CDR2 as FVKESK. Written as DNA, the CDR3 is TGTGCCAGCAGCCGAATGACAGGGGACGAGCAGTACTTC. Protein sequence: CASSRMTGDEQYF.

The chain joins TRBV6-5 to TRBJ2-5; D remains ambiguous. CDR1 and CDR2 (germline): MNHEY, SVGAGI. V lost 2 bases to trimming and J lost 5 bases, with 6 bases between them. CDR3 length equals 12 residues. CDR3 nucleotide sequence: TGTGCCAGCAGTTACAGCCCGGAGACCCAGTACTTC. It translates to CASSYSPETQYF.

The chain links TRBV27 to TRBJ2-7; 8 bases match TRBD1. Germline CDR1 is MNHEY and CDR2 is SMNVEV (reference sequence). This CDR3 spans 13 amino acids. J lost 3 bases, V lost 5 bases, and 3 bases had no gene match. Here the CDR3 reads CASSTGGFYEQYF. The CDR3 bases are TGTGCCAGCAGTACAGGGGGTTTCTACGAGCAGTACTTC.

The rearrangement joins TRBV4-1 to TRBJ2-3; D may be TRBD2 (6 bases). Trimming took off 0 bases at V and 3 bases at J, with 13 bases between the two ends. The CDR3 is made up of 16 amino acids. The germline gives CDR1 MGHRA, CDR2 YSYEKL. The CDR3: CASSQEGGIRTDTQYF. The CDR3 bases are TGCGCCAGCAGCCAAGAAGGCGGGATACGTACAGATACGCAGTATTTT.

This chain joins TRBV29-1 and TRBJ2-7; TRBD1 is a possible D gene (6 bases). The V end was cut by 2 bases, the J end by 2 bases, with 10 bases between. CDR1 is SQVTM and CDR2 is ANQGSEA in the germline V gene. The CDR3 totals 13 residues. DNA of the CDR3: TGCAGCGTTGAATTGGGACACCCCTACGAGCAGTACTTC. Protein product: CSVELGHPYEQYF.

The V call is TRBV9, the J call TRBJ2-7, with D possibly being TRBD1 or TRBD2 (5 bases each). Germline V lookup: CDR1 SGDLS, CDR2 YYNGEE. This CDR3 is built from 15 residues. Between the trimmed V and J ends, which lost 3 bases and 0 bases, there was a span of 13 bases. CDR3 protein: CASSEAGTASYEQYF. The CDR3 DNA is TGTGCCAGCAGCGAAGCCGGGACGGCCTCCTACGAGCAGTACTTC.

The genes are TRBV30 and TRBJ2-7, with TRBD1 matching over 8 bases. The junction had 6 bases not matched to a gene; V was cut back by 5 bases and J by 0 bases. This CDR3 is 14 amino acids long. CDR1 is GTSNPN and CDR2 is SVGIG in the germline V gene (reference sequence). DNA of the CDR3: TGTGCCTGGGAGGACAGGGCCGGCTCCTACGAGCAGTACTTC. Amino acids: CAWEDRAGSYEQYF.

This sequence joins TRBV6-5 and TRBJ1-5, with D perhaps TRBD1 (6 bases). The germline V gene encodes CDR1 MNHEY and CDR2 SVGAGI. With 5 bases removed from V and 4 bases from J, the gap between germline ends came to 6 bases. The CDR3 is 12 amino acids. For the CDR3, the DNA is TGTGCCAGCAGTACAGGGAATCAGCCCCAGCATTTT. Translated: CASSTGNQPQHF.

The chain carries TRBV11-3 and TRBJ2-1; 7 nucleotides agree with TRBD2. This CDR3 is 14 amino acids long. The trim removed 4 bases at V and 8 bases at J, leaving 8 bases unmatched. Per the germline V gene, CDR1 is SGHNT and CDR2 is YENEEA. DNA for the CDR3: TGTGCCAGCAGCTGGGGGAGGGTTTATGATGAGCAGTTCTTC. This sequence encodes CASSWGRVYDEQFF.

Only a few counts were recorded for this clone. V and J are TRBV28 and TRBJ1-1; D remains ambiguous. CDR3 length: 12 amino acids. Germline V gene data show CDR1 as MDHEN and CDR2 as SYDVKM. The ends were cut back, 6 bases at V and 3 bases at J, with 8 bases in the middle. The CDR3 sequence: CASSYGYTEAFF. The CDR3 DNA is TGTGCCAGCAGCTACGGCTACACTGAAGCTTTCTTT.

The V call is TRBV10-1, the J call TRBJ2-3; the D is unclear. The CDR3 contains 13 residues. The V end was cut by 4 bases, the J end by 0 bases, with 5 bases between. CDR1 and CDR2 from the germline V gene are WNHNN and SYGVQD (reference sequence). CDR3 in amino acids: CASSGVSTDTQYF. DNA of the CDR3: TGCGCCAGCAGTGGAGTTAGCACAGATACGCAGTATTTT.

The CDR3 DNA reads as TGTGCCAGCTCACTATGGGGGAAGATCATGAACACTGAAGCTTTCTTT. This gives the protein CASSLWGKIMNTEAFF. The chain couples TRBV18 to TRBJ1-1; maybe TRBD1 (5 bases). The V gene's germline CDR1 is KGHSH and CDR2 LQKENI. The V end was cut by 4 bases, the J end by 0 bases, with 15 bases between. The CDR3 is 16 amino acids.